Shown below are 26 T cell receptor beta chains from a single sample sequenced in a study of identifying expanded T cells in peripheral blood (dated by TCRdb to the late 2010s). Receptor libraries were prepared by the immunoSEQ multiplex PCR assay. TCRdb obtained this table from immuneACCESS and retained in-frame rearrangements with V and J assigned. These tables miss some clones; where compared with another copy, unresolved V genes account for less than half of the shortfall, and the remainder is unexplained. The sample table records about 90,000 clones; 88% of these occur just once. Approximately 5% of the sample belongs to the ten largest clones. The sample taken for sequencing was blood. The receptors originated from a person aged 18 to 69 in good health.

This chain uses TRBV28 with TRBJ2-3; TRBD1 might be the D (6 bases). The CDR3 length is 16 residues. CDR1 and CDR2 from the germline V gene are MDHEN and SYDVKM. V lost 6 bases and J 2 bases, leaving 18 bases between the germline ends. The CDR3 here is CASRLGQGLITDTQYF. The CDR3 nucleotides read TGTGCCAGCAGGTTGGGTCAGGGGCTAATCACAGATACGCAGTATTTT.

This rearrangement joins TRBV11-2 to TRBJ1-2; 9 positions match TRBD1. CDR3 length: 17 amino acids. Per germline, CDR1 SGHAT and CDR2 FQNNGV. Trimming removed 0 bases from V and 0 bases from J; junction bases left unmatched: 5. CDR3 protein: CASSLDRGTGSNYGYTF. In DNA form, the CDR3 reads TGTGCCAGCAGCTTAGATCGGGGGACAGGGTCTAACTATGGCTACACCTTC.

J is TRBJ2-3 and V is TRBV7-3, with unresolved D. V gave up 3 bases and J gave up 0 bases, with 10 bases separating them. Germline CDR1 SGHTA, CDR2 FQGTGA. This CDR3 spans 15 amino acids. The CDR3 region has the DNA TGTGCCAGCAGCTTCGATACTTCTAGCACAGATACGCAGTATTTT. Encoded protein: CASSFDTSSTDTQYF.

The chain uses TRBV6-5 and TRBJ2-7; D is unclear. The germline V gene encodes CDR1 MNHEY and CDR2 SVGAGI. V dropped 2 bases and J dropped 3 bases, with 8 bases sitting between them. The CDR3 runs 13 residues. CDR3 loop: CASSYGVNYEQYF. CDR3 DNA sequence: TGTGCCAGCAGTTACGGGGTAAACTACGAGCAGTACTTC.

The chain employs TRBV5-1 and TRBJ1-2, with TRBD1 identical over 7 bases. The ends lost 6 bases at V and 2 bases at J; junction bases unmatched: 7. Per germline, CDR1 SGHRS and CDR2 YFSETQ. CDR3 length equals 14 residues. CDR3 in amino acids: CASKDREGNYGYTF. CDR3 coding DNA: TGCGCCAGCAAAGACAGGGAGGGCAACTATGGCTACACCTTC.

The chain joins TRBV28 to TRBJ1-1; a weak D match, TRBD1 (6 bases). V lost 4 bases and J 3 bases, leaving 15 bases between the germline ends. The CDR3 is 15 amino acids. Germline V gene sequence: CDR1 MDHEN, CDR2 SYDVKM. CDR3 sequence: CASSSGGNVDTEAFF. The DNA of the CDR3 is TGTGCCAGCAGTTCCGGGGGCAACGTGGACACTGAAGCTTTCTTT. The full variable domain, rest sourced from reference TRBV28 and TRBJ1-1, is DVKVTQSSRYLVKRTGEKVFLECVQDMDHENMFWYRQDPGLGLRLIYFSYDVKMKEKGDIPEGYSVSREKKERFSLILESASTNQTSMYLCASSSGGNVDTEAFFGQGTRLTVV.

V usage is TRBV7-9 and J usage is TRBJ2-7; D is perhaps TRBD2 (5 bases). Between the trimmed V and J ends, which lost 4 bases and 0 bases, there was a span of 19 bases. The CDR3 has 17 amino acids. Germline CDR1 and CDR2: SEHNR and FQNEAQ (reference sequence). In nucleotides, the CDR3 is TGTGCCAGCAGCTCCACGCGAGGGCCAAGCAGCTCCTACGAGCAGTACTTC. It codes for CASSSTRGPSSSYEQYF.

The chain uses TRBV27 and TRBJ1-2, with 7 bases identical to TRBD1. CDR3 length: 16 amino acids. Germline CDR1 reads MNHEY; CDR2 reads SMNVEV (reference sequence). The trim removed 0 bases at V and 4 bases at J, leaving 8 bases unmatched. The CDR3 loop is CASSLSIGTVPYGYTF. For the CDR3, the DNA is TGTGCCAGCAGTTTATCGATCGGGACAGTCCCCTATGGCTACACCTTC.

V is TRBV9 and J is TRBJ1-1; TRBD1 agrees at 10 bases. Germline assignment: CDR1 SGDLS and CDR2 YYNGEE. This CDR3 region has 15 residues. With 0 bases clipped from V and 6 bases from J, the junction kept 5 bases outside the gene matches. CDR3 in DNA: TGTGCCAGCAGCGTAGCTGGGGACAGGGGTGCTGAAGCTTTCTTT. Translating gives CASSVAGDRGAEAFF.

The V call is TRBV19, the J call TRBJ2-2; tentatively, D is TRBD1 or TRBD2 (6 bases each). The V end lost 2 bases, the J end lost 5 bases, and 12 bases lay between the germline ends. CDR3 length: 15 residues. Germline V gives CDR1 LNHDA, CDR2 SQIVND (reference sequence). CDR3 sequence reads: CASSIWGAGTGELFF. CDR3 bases: TGTGCCAGTAGTATATGGGGGGCTGGGACCGGGGAGCTGTTTTTT.

Here the CDR3 reads CASSYSSRTGSVGYTF. The DNA of the CDR3 is TGTGCCAGCAGTTACTCTTCCCGAACAGGTTCTGTTGGCTACACCTTC. V is TRBV6-6 and J is TRBJ1-2, with D tentatively TRBD1 (5 bases). The V end lost 0 bases, the J end lost 7 bases, and 18 bases lay between the germline ends. Germline V gene lookup returns CDR1 MNHNY and CDR2 SVGAGI (reference sequence). This CDR3 has 16 amino acids.

This chain uses TRBV6-1 with TRBJ1-3; D is undetermined. The CDR3 sequence is 14 residues long. Germline V gene lookup returns CDR1 MNHNS and CDR2 SASEGT. V shed 4 bases and J shed 2 bases, with 9 bases lying between them. The CDR3 bases are TGTGCCAGCAGTGCCCGCGGGGCTGGAAACACCATATATTTT. It specifies CASSARGAGNTIYF.

This chain connects TRBV19 to TRBJ1-2; D not resolved. The germline V gene encodes CDR1 LNHDA and CDR2 SQIVND (reference sequence). Trimming stripped 2 bases from V and 6 bases from J, with 13 bases between. This CDR3 is 14 amino acids long. CDR3 nucleotides: TGTGCCAGTAGTATAAGTTTCGGGGATGATGGCTACACCTTC. Its protein product is CASSISFGDDGYTF.

V usage is TRBV5-6 and J usage is TRBJ2-7, with a possible D match to TRBD2 (5 bases). V lost 6 bases and J 1 base, leaving 14 bases between the germline ends. The CDR3 totals 14 residues. Germline assignment: CDR1 SGHDT and CDR2 YYEEEE. DNA of the CDR3: TGTGCCAGCAAGTACGGGGAAGGGTCCTACGAGCAGTACTTC. This encodes CASKYGEGSYEQYF.

The chain has TRBV7-8 and TRBJ2-7; no clear D gene. Germline values: CDR1 SGHVS, CDR2 FQNEAQ. V lost 5 bases, J lost 2 bases, and 1 base lay in between. The CDR3 is 10 amino acids. The CDR3 here is CASSAYEQYF. In DNA form, the CDR3 reads TGTGCCAGCAGCGCCTACGAGCAGTACTTC.

The genes are TRBV5-1 and TRBJ2-3, with TRBD2 matching 12 bases. With 4 bases clipped from V and 1 base from J, the junction kept 4 bases outside the gene matches. The V gene's germline CDR1 is SGHRS and CDR2 YFSETQ. The CDR3 sequence is 16 residues long. In nucleotides, the CDR3 is TGCGCCAGCAGCAATCGACTAGCGGGAGGCACAGATACGCAGTATTTT. Residues: CASSNRLAGGTDTQYF. The whole variable domain, filled in from reference TRBV5-1 and TRBJ2-3, reads KAGVTQTPRYLIKTRGQQVTLSCSPISGHRSVSWYQQTPGQGLQFLFEYFSETQRNKGNFPGRFSGRQFSNSRSEMNVSTLELGDSALYLCASSNRLAGGTDTQYFGPGTRLTVL.

V gene TRBV5-1 combines with J gene TRBJ2-1, with 10 nucleotides matching TRBD2. In germline, CDR1 is SGHRS, CDR2 YFSETQ. The CDR3 loop spans 15 amino acids. After removal of 5 bases from V and 2 bases from J, the junction contained 4 bases not matched to a gene. For the CDR3, the DNA is TGCGCCAGCAGACCTCTAGCGGGGGCCTACAATGAGCAGTTCTTC. The encoded protein is CASRPLAGAYNEQFF.

This CDR3 reads CASSLAAQGTETQYF. In DNA form, the CDR3 reads TGTGCCAGCAGCTTAGCGGCACAGGGTACGGAGACCCAGTACTTC. The V and J genes are TRBV7-6 and TRBJ2-5, with a tentative D call TRBD1 (6 bases). Trimming left V 0 bases short and J 5 bases short, with 13 bases between. The CDR3 has 15 residues. The germline V gene has CDR1 SGHVS and CDR2 FNYEAQ.

This clone was seen only a few times. This rearrangement joins TRBV27 to TRBJ1-6; 7 bases align to TRBD1. The CDR3 consists of 14 residues. V shed 3 bases, J shed 11 bases, and the junction held 7 bases outside the gene matches. Per the germline V gene, CDR1 is MNHEY and CDR2 is SMNVEV (reference sequence). CDR3 loop: CASSFQGGETPLHF. CDR3 bases: TGTGCCAGCAGTTTCCAGGGGGGGGAGACACCCCTCCACTTT.

This clone has just a few counts. This chain connects TRBV9 to TRBJ1-2; D possibly corresponds to TRBD1 (6 bases). V gave up 4 bases and J gave up 5 bases, with 21 bases separating them. The V gene's germline CDR1 is SGDLS and CDR2 YYNGEE. The CDR3 length is 16 residues. CDR3 protein: CASSLLQSAGQYGYTF. The CDR3 DNA reads TGTGCCAGCAGCCTCCTCCAAAGCGCAGGACAGTATGGCTACACCTTC. The full variable domain, its missing parts supplied by reference TRBV9 and TRBJ1-2, is DSGVTQTPKHLITATGQRVTLRCSPRSGDLSVYWYQQSLDQGLQFLIQYYNGEERAKGNILERFSAQQFPDLHSELNLSSLELGDSALYFCASSLLQSAGQYGYTFGSGTRLTVV.

The chain combines TRBV19 with TRBJ2-7; D unclear. The germline V gene has CDR1 LNHDA and CDR2 SQIVND (reference sequence). Trimming left V 3 bases short and J 2 bases short, with 14 bases between. The CDR3 totals 15 residues. The CDR3 is CASSIGRIRPYEQYF. The CDR3 DNA reads TGTGCCAGTAGTATTGGAAGGATCCGGCCCTACGAGCAGTACTTC. The full variable domain, its missing parts supplied by reference TRBV19 and TRBJ2-7, is DGGITQSPKYLFRKEGQNVTLSCEQNLNHDAMYWYRQDPGQGLRLIYYSQIVNDFQKGDIAEGYSVSREKKESFPLTVTSAQKNPTAFYLCASSIGRIRPYEQYFGPGTRLTVT.

J is TRBJ1-5 and V is TRBV6-1; D is possibly TRBD1 (6 bases). The CDR3 runs 14 residues. Per germline, CDR1 MNHNS and CDR2 SASEGT. Trimming took 6 bases from V and 5 from J, leaving 14 bases between them. CDR3 residues: CASSETGAHQPQHF. The CDR3 coding sequence is TGTGCCAGCAGCGAGACAGGCGCCCATCAGCCCCAGCATTTT.

The J gene is TRBJ1-1, the V gene TRBV5-1, with a weak D call TRBD1 (5 bases). CDR3 length equals 13 residues. V lost 7 bases and J lost 10, with 20 bases in between. CDR1 and CDR2 (germline): SGHRS, YFSETQ. CDR3 in amino acids: CASWGNEPQGAFF. CDR3 nucleotides: TGCGCCAGCTGGGGGAACGAGCCTCAAGGAGCTTTCTTT.

The J gene is TRBJ2-3, the V gene TRBV30, with 9 bases lining up with TRBD2. This CDR3 has 14 amino acids. CDR1 and CDR2 (germline): GTSNPN, SVGIG (reference sequence). Trimming cost V 5 bases and J 5 bases; bases outside gene matches: 8. The CDR3 DNA is TGTGCCTGGGTCCCGGGACTAGCAGAAGATACGCAGTATTTT. Translation: CAWVPGLAEDTQYF.

The chain carries TRBV10-3 and TRBJ2-5; maybe TRBD1 (7 bases). Germline assignment: CDR1 ENHRY and CDR2 SYGVKD. V was pared by 3 bases and J by 4 bases, with 12 bases between. The CDR3 consists of 14 residues. CDR3 DNA: TGTGCCATCAGTGATGCGGGACAGCGAGAGACCCAGTACTTC. This codes for CAISDAGQRETQYF.

V gene TRBV30 combines with J gene TRBJ1-1; D remains ambiguous. V was trimmed by 2 bases and J by 2 bases, leaving 9 bases between them. Germline V gene data show CDR1 as GTSNPN and CDR2 as SVGIG (reference sequence). This CDR3 is 13 amino acids long. The CDR3 DNA sequence: TGTGCCTGGAGTTGGTCCCCAAACACTGAAGCTTTCTTT. Translation: CAWSWSPNTEAFF.